This T cell receptor (beta chain) was sequenced for a study of monozygotic twins with inflammatory bowel disease. TCRdb reprocessed the 5' RACE reads and keeps a single row for each CDR3 protein, giving no DNA. This sample's table reports some 130,000 distinct CDR3 sequences. Germline CDR1 and CDR2: SGDLS and YYNGEE. The CDR3 totals 18 residues. Blood, roughly 2.7 ml, was drawn per donor. This sequence joins TRBV9 and TRBJ2-1; no DNA is available, so the TRBD2 call from TCRdb remains unchecked. This TCR was recovered from a human donor with ulcerative colitis or Crohn's disease, or a healthy co-twin of an affected twin (not recorded which). The sample consisted of blood. The CDR3 sequence: CASSVATRTSGRIYEQFF. Drawing the rest from reference TRBV9 and TRBJ2-1, the complete variable domain is DSGVTQTPKHLITATGQRVTLRCSPRSGDLSVYWYQQSLDQGLQFLIQYYNGEERAKGNILERFSAQQFPDLHSELNLSSLELGDSALYFCASSVATRTSGRIYEQFFGPGTRLTVL.